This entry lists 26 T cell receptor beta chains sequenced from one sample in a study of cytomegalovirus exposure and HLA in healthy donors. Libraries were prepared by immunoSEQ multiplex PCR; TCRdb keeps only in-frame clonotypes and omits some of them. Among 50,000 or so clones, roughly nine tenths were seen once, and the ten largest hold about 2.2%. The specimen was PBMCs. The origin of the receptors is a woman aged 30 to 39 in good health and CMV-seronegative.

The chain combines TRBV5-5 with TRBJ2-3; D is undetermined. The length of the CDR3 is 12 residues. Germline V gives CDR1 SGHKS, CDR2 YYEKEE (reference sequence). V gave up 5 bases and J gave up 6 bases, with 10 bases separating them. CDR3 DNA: TGTGCCAGCAGTTCCCTAGTGGATACGCAGTATTTT. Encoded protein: CASSSLVDTQYF.

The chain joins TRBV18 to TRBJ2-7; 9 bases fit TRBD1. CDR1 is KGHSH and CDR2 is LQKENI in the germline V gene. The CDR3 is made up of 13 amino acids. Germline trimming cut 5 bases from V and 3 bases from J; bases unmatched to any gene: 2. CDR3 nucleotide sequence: TGTGCCAGCTCATCGGGACAGGGCTACGAGCAGTACTTC. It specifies CASSSGQGYEQYF.

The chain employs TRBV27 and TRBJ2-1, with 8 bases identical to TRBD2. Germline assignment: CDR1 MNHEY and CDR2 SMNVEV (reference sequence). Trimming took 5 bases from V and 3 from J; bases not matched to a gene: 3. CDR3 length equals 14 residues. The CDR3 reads CASSAAGDYNEQFF. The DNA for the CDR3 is TGTGCCAGCAGTGCAGCGGGAGACTACAATGAGCAGTTCTTC.

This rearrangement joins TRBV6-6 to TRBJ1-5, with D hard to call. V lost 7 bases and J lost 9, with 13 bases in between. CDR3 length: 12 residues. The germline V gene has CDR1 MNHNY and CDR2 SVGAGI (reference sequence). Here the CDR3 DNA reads TGTGCCAGCACCGAACCGGGGTCGCCCCAGCATTTT. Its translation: CASTEPGSPQHF.

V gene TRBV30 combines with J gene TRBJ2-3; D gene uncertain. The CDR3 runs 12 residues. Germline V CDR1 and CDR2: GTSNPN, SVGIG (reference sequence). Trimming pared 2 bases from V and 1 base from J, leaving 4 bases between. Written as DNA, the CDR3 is TGTGCCTGGAGTCCGGGCACAGATACGCAGTATTTT. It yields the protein CAWSPGTDTQYF.

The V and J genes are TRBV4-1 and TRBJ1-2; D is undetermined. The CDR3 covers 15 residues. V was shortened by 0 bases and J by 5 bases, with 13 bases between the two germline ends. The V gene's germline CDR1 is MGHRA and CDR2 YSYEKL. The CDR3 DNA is TGCGCCAGCAGCCAAGATTTTCCACTAGGATATGGCTACACCTTC. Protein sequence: CASSQDFPLGYGYTF.

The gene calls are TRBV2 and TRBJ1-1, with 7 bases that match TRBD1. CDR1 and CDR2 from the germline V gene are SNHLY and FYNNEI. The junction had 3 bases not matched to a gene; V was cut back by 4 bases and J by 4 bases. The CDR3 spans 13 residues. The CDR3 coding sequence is TGTGCCAGCAGTGGACAGGGTAGCACTGAAGCTTTCTTT. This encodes CASSGQGSTEAFF.

The CDR3 here is CASSPGEGNEQFF. CDR3 DNA: TGTGCCAGCTCACCAGGGGAGGGGAATGAGCAGTTCTTC. The V gene is TRBV18, the J gene TRBJ2-1, with 7 bases fitting TRBD2. The CDR3 contains 13 residues. Trimming at V came to 2 bases and at J to 7 bases, leaving 2 bases not matched to a gene. Germline assignment: CDR1 KGHSH and CDR2 LQKENI.

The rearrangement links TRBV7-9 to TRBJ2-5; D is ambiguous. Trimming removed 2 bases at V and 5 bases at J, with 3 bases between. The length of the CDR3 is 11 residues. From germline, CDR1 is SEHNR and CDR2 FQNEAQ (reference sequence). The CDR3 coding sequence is TGTGCCAGCAGCTTATCGGAGACCCAGTACTTC. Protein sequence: CASSLSETQYF.

The chain's CDR3 is CASSEGTGGGQPQHF. The CDR3 DNA is TGTGCCAGCAGTGAAGGGACAGGGGGAGGACAGCCCCAGCATTTT. V gene TRBV6-1 combines with J gene TRBJ1-5; TRBD1 agrees at 10 bases. CDR3 length: 15 amino acids. The trim removed 1 base at V and 7 bases at J, leaving 4 bases unmatched. Germline V gene data show CDR1 as MNHNS and CDR2 as SASEGT.

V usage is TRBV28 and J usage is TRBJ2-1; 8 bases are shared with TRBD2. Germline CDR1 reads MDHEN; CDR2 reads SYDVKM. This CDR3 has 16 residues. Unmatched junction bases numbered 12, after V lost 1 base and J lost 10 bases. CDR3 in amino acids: CASSLSGLREGSEQFF. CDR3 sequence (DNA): TGTGCCAGCAGTTTATCCGGTCTCCGGGAGGGATCCGAGCAGTTCTTC.

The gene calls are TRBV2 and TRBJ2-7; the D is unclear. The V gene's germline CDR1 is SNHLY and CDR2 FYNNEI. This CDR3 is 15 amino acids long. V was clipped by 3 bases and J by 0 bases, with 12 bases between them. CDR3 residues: CASSDEAISSYEQYF. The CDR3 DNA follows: TGTGCCAGCAGTGATGAGGCAATAAGCTCCTACGAGCAGTACTTC.

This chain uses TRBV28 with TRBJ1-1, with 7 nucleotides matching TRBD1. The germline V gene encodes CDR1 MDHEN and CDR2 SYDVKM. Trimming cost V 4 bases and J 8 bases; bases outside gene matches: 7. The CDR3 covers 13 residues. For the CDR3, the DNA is TGTGCCAGCAGTTCGGGGACAGTTATAGAAGCTTTCTTT. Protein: CASSSGTVIEAFF.

The CDR3 bases are TGTGCCAGCTCACCAGAGCTATGGGATACGCAGTATTTT. Translated, it gives CASSPELWDTQYF. The genes are TRBV18 and TRBJ2-3; no reliable D call. V lost 2 bases to trimming and J lost 6 bases, with 9 bases between them. Germline loops: CDR1 KGHSH, CDR2 LQKENI. The CDR3 contains 13 residues.

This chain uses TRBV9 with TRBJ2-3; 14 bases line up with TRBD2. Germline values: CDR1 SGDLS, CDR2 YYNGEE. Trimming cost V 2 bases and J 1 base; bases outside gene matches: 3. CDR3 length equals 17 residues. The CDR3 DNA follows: TGTGCCAGCAGCGTGGGGACTAGCGGGAGACGCACAGATACGCAGTATTTT. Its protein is CASSVGTSGRRTDTQYF.

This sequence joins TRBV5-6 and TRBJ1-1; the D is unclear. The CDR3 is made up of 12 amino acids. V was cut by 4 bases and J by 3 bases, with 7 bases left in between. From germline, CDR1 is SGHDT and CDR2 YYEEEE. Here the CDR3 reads CASSRGDTEAFF. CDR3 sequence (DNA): TGTGCCAGCAGCCGGGGTGACACTGAAGCTTTCTTT.

The CDR3 nucleotides are TGTGCCAGCAGGCCAAGTAGCCCGACCGGTGAGCAGTTCTTC. Translating it yields CASRPSSPTGEQFF. The gene calls are TRBV27 and TRBJ2-1; D ambiguous. The length of the CDR3 is 14 residues. Between the trimmed V and J ends, which lost 6 bases and 9 bases, there was a span of 18 bases. The germline V gene has CDR1 MNHEY and CDR2 SMNVEV (reference sequence).

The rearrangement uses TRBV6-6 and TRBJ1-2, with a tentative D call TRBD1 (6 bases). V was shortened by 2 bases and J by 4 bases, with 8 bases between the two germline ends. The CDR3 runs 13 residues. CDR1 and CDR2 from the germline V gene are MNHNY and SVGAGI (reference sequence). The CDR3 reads CASSYQTGYGYTF. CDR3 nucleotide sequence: TGTGCCAGCAGTTACCAGACAGGCTATGGCTACACCTTC.

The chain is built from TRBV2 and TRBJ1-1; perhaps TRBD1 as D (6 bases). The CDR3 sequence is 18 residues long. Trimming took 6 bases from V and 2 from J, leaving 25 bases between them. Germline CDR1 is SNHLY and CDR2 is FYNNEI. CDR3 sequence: CASSPSPDRLSTNTEAFF. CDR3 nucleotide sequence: TGTGCCAGCAGCCCTTCCCCCGACAGGCTGTCTACTAACACTGAAGCTTTCTTT. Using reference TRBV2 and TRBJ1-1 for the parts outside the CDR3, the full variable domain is EPEVTQTPSHQVTQMGQEVILRCVPISNHLYFYWYRQILGQKVEFLVSFYNNEISEKSEIFDDQFSVERPDGSNFTLKIRSTKLEDSAMYFCASSPSPDRLSTNTEAFFGQGTRLTVV.

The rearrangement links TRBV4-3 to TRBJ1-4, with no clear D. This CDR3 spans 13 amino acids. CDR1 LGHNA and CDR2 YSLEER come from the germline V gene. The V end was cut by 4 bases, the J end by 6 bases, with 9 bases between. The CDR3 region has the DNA TGCGCCAGCAGCCGGTTCGAGGATGAAAAACTGTTTTTT. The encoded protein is CASSRFEDEKLFF.

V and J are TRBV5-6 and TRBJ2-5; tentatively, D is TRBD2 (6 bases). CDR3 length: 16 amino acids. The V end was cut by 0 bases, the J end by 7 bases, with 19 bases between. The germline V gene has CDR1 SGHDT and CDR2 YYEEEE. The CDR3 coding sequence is TGTGCCAGCAGCTTGGGGGGACGAGAGCGGGCCCTGACCCAGTACTTC. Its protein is CASSLGGRERALTQYF.

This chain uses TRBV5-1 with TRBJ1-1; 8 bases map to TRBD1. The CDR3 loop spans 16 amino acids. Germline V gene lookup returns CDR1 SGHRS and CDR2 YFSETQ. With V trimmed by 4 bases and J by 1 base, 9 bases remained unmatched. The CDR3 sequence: CASSPTGQGGNTEAFF. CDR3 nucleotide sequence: TGCGCCAGCAGCCCAACCGGACAGGGCGGGAACACTGAAGCTTTCTTT.

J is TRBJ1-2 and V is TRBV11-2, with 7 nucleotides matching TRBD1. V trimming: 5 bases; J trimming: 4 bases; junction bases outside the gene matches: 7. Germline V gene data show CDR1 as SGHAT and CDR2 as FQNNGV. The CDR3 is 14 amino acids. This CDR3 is CASSQGTVLYGYTF. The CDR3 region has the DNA TGTGCCAGCAGCCAAGGGACAGTTCTCTATGGCTACACCTTC.

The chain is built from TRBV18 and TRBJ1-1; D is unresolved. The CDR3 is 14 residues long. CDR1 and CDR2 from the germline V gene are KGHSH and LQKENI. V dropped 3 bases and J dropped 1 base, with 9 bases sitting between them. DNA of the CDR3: TGTGCCAGCTCACCTGGAGCGGCGAACACTGAAGCTTTCTTT. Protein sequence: CASSPGAANTEAFF.

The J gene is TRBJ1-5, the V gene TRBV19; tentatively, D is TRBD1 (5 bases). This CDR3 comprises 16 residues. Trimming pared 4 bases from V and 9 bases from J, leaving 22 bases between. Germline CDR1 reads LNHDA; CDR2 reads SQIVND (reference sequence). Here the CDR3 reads CASSTQPTGDGWPQHF. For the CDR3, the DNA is TGTGCCAGTAGTACCCAACCAACAGGCGACGGTTGGCCCCAGCATTTT.

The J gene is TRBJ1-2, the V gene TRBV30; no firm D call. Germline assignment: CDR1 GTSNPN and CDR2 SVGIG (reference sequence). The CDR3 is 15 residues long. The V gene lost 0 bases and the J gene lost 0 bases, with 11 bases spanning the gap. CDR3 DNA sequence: TGTGCCTGGAGTGTAGCACAGCTGTCTAACTATGGCTACACCTTC. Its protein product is CAWSVAQLSNYGYTF.